The entry below gives a single T cell receptor beta chain sequence along with its context. This clone was detected a few times. The antigen it binds to is not known. Per-base quality was not reported, and no clone a single base away is much larger than it. These data belong to a study of beta chain features in type 1 diabetes (dated by TCRdb to between 2017 and 2018). Regarding the study in general: No differences in mean age, gender distribution, total cell number or subset yield were found between patients and healthy donors. A total of about 100,000,000 sorted cells were examined across all samples, and RNA yield correlated strongly with the number of cells per subset. The study compared TCRB repertoires of sorted circulating CD4+ T cell subsets between recently diagnosed type 1 diabetes patients and matched healthy donors. Whereas all 30 or so donors provided naive and central memory subsets, regulatory and stem cell-like memory subsets were isolated from just 8 patients and about 8 healthy donors. General findings and caveats noted by the study authors: Because cDNA was sequenced instead of genomic DNA, highly expressing activated cells could be over-represented, though the groups showed no difference in activation or CD3 levels. HLA sub-analyses involved small numbers of individuals, so any influence of HLA type on TCRB rearrangement remained unresolved. Naive, central memory and regulatory TCRB repertoires appeared to be more similar among patients than among healthy donors. PCR may preferentially amplify shorter templates, but because patient and control samples were amplified and corrected together, any resulting skew would affect both groups equally. Patients with type 1 diabetes made fewer insertions and deleted more nucleotides at VDJ recombination sites, implying thymic rearrangement abnormalities. In all four CD4+ subsets, TCRB CDR3 length was moderately but significantly shorter in type 1 diabetes patients.

The entire amount of isolated RNA was reverse transcribed using the High Capacity cDNA Reverse Transcription Kit, so the sequenced TCRB transcripts were expressed ones. Naive, central memory and regulatory T cell samples underwent deep immunoSEQ sequencing, averaging roughly 3.3 million total reads per sample. Sorted cells were lysed in RLT buffer and RNA was extracted with DNase-treated RNeasy Micro or Mini kits, depending on cell number. To prevent cross-contamination, every cell subset was processed on its own, while patient and healthy donor samples were processed together. TCRB sequences were amplified from cDNA with the immunoSEQ multiplex PCR, producing 87-bp fragments spanning the CDR3 region. Sequencing of the amplicons was done on the Illumina HiSeq platform. Per the source publication's procedure: PCR bias was corrected computationally using synthetic template baselines, and reads within Hamming distance 2 were collapsed, with unmergeable singletons discarded. Reads were aligned against IMGT to assign V, D and J genes, CDR3 length and insertions or deletions at six rearrangement sites. Within each subset, clonotype counts were normalized to sorted cell number, after which true diversity and Gini coefficients were computed with the tcR R package. The overlap coefficient, calculated on TCRB nucleotide sequences, was used to quantify repertoire sharing. TCRdb carries this immuneACCESS record with in-frame sequences only. Its versions omit some clonotypes, under half of them owing to an unresolved V gene in the studies checked, with the rest unexplained. That table furnishes V, J and clone size, whereas the DNA furnished D and trimming. This sample lists over 120,000 clones; more than 10% were detected once. The ten largest clones take up 1.3% of the sample.

Compared with germline, V lacks 4 bases and J lacks 7 bases; bases without a gene match: 8. The CDR1 and CDR2 encoded by the germline V gene are SGHTA and FQGNSA. The CDR3 starts with the cysteine, ends with the phenylalanine, and has 15 residues. Left in the record is the CDR3 DNA by itself, 45 bases read in frame from the first base. Each donor gave one peripheral blood draw, roughly 110 mL on average, collected into heparinised tubes. Naive, central memory, regulatory and stem cell-like memory CD4+ T cells were sorted on a BD FACSAria II using a panel including CD45RO, CCR7, CD25, CD127, CD95 and CD27. Purity was above 95% for every sorted population. Right away, PBMCs were isolated by Lymphoprep density gradient centrifugation and were stained directly, with no culture step. To minimize batch effects, samples were stained and sorted in pairs, one healthy donor with one patient per experiment.

The receptor's source is a man younger than 30 with type 1 diabetes. Rearrangement joined TRBV7-2 to TRBJ2-1; TRBD2 matches 9 bases in the middle. The material sequenced was central memory CD4+ T cells from blood. This receptor carries the CDR3 CASSYGGGARNEQFF. Here is the DNA: TGTGCCAGCAGCTACGGCGGGGGGGCGAGAAATGAGCAGTTCTTC.